The T cell receptor (beta chain) under discussion was sequenced for a study of T-cell reconstitution after alpha-beta-depleted transplantation in children. This clonotype was counted at least ten times. Unique molecular identifiers featured in how the TCRbeta library was prepared. TCRdb reanalysed the PCR reads using MiXCR and keeps one entry per CDR3 protein. The sample shows about 610,000 distinct CDR3 sequences, under 12% of them seen only once. The sequenced sample was PBMCs from the stem cell graft donor, obtained from the stem cell graft. This TCR came from a human donor who donated a stem cell graft to a child with acute myeloid leukemia.

DNA of the CDR3: TGTGCCAGCAGTTTATTAAGACAGGGGGGCAGCGGCTACACCTTC. Amino acids: CASSLLRQGGSGYTF. The gene calls are TRBV27 and TRBJ1-2; 9 positions match TRBD1. Germline V lookup: CDR1 MNHEY, CDR2 SMNVEV (reference sequence). V shed 1 base and J 8 bases; nucleotides not matched to a gene: 8. This CDR3 contains 15 residues.